This T cell receptor beta chain was sequenced during a study of blood T cell repertoires in COVID-19. Looking at the study overall: Acute-phase and convalescent COVID-19 samples originated in the United States, Italy and Spain. The analysed material was cDNA or gDNA that came from T cells, B-cell-depleted T cells, or PBMCs.

As handled by the study authors: Estimated nucleated cell counts came from reference gene primer amplification. Measured with immunoSEQ multiplex PCR; TCRdb has only the in-frame clones, and not every one. V and J calls and clone size are those listed in that table; D and trimming were worked out from the DNA. The table records about 150,000 clones, about 90% of them present only once. As regards this clone: This CDR3 is also generated by other DNA sequences in the sample.

Trimming left V 6 bases short and J 4 bases short, with 15 bases between. The CDR3 sequence is 14 residues long. Germline loops: CDR1 MNHEY, CDR2 SVGAGI. Sequences were obtained from peripheral blood. This clonotype was obtained from a man aged 50-60 years with acute or convalescent COVID-19. The chain uses TRBV6-5 and TRBJ1-1, with TRBD1 as a possible D gene (6 bases). The CDR3 is CASSRTGFGTEAFF. The CDR3 DNA sequence: TGTGCCAGCAGCCGAACAGGGTTCGGCACTGAAGCTTTCTTT.